The clone carrying this TCR beta chain was seen repeatedly, ten times or more. The TCR beta CDR3 regions underwent amplification from RNA transcripts. Second-round multiplex PCR came after a first-round RT-PCR that employed HTBI primers. TCRdb reprocessed the multiplex PCR reads via MiXCR and lists one record per CDR3 protein. The sample has about 1.1 million distinct CDR3 sequences; about 38% are singletons. The data stem from a study of Graves' ophthalmopathy and Graves' hyperthyroidism. The CDR3 is 16 amino acids. Trimming cost V 6 bases and J 6 bases, with 23 bases left between them. Germline assignment: CDR1 SQVTM and CDR2 ANQGSEA.

This clonotype was obtained from an adult man with Graves' hyperthyroidism. The sequenced sample was peripheral blood or thyroid tissue (not recorded which). This chain uses TRBV29-1 with TRBJ2-2, with D tentatively TRBD2 (6 bases). The CDR3 DNA is TGCAGCGTCCGAGGGTTACGGGGGTCTTCCCCCGGGGAGCTGTTTTTT. This sequence encodes CSVRGLRGSSPGELFF.